Here is one T cell receptor (beta chain) with its context. Antigen specificity is unknown. The data derive from a study of early T cells in non-severe SARS-CoV-2 infection. Study at large: Unsorted whole-blood RNA was sequenced in bulk, leaving chains unpaired.

General study results and limits: A preference for anti-spike CD8 responses marked VDJdb matching, which missed private and CD4 specificities.

Individual cDNA molecules each received unique molecular identifiers attached to them. TCRdb passed the 5' RACE reads through MiXCR, listing each CDR3 protein once. Here the sample spans 40,000 to 55,000 distinct CDR3 sequences, 9.5% to 15% being singletons. This clonotype was obtained from an adult who was a healthcare worker with PCR-confirmed SARS-CoV-2 infection or an uninfected control (not recorded which). The specimen was whole blood.

Written as DNA, the CDR3 is TGTGCCAGCAGCTTAGTAGACAGACCCAACACCGGGGAGCTGTTTTTT. It specifies CASSLVDRPNTGELFF. This chain uses TRBV7-8 with TRBJ2-2; D is possibly TRBD1 (5 bases). V was cut by 1 base and J by 2 bases, with 11 bases left in between. CDR3 length equals 16 residues. CDR1 is SGHVS, CDR2 FQNEAQ, per germline.